A single sample is the source of the 25 T cell receptor beta chains below, sequenced in a study of cytomegalovirus exposure and HLA in healthy donors. Assay: immunoSEQ multiplex PCR; the TCRdb copy retains only in-frame clones and omits some. The repertoire includes around 150,000 clones, about 86% of them detected once, and 2% to 2.5% sits in the top ten. Sequenced: PBMCs. Source of these receptors: a woman aged 18 to 35 in good health and CMV-seronegative.

The chain uses TRBV2 and TRBJ2-7, with D possibly matching TRBD2 (5 bases). Germline CDR1 is SNHLY and CDR2 is FYNNEI. V was pared by 3 bases and J by 2 bases, with 11 bases between. This CDR3 is built from 14 residues. CDR3 in DNA: TGTGCCAGCAGTGACGCCCGGGGAGCCTACGAGCAGTACTTC. Its protein is CASSDARGAYEQYF.

This clone was detected once. The chain has TRBV5-4 and TRBJ2-5; unclear D gene. This CDR3 comprises 14 residues. CDR1 SGHNT and CDR2 YYREEE come from the germline V gene (reference sequence). V lost 2 bases, J lost 5 bases, and 13 bases lay in between. The CDR3 DNA follows: TGTGCCAGCAGCTTTGTGGAGCAAGGCGAGACCCAGTACTTC. Translating it yields CASSFVEQGETQYF.

The gene calls are TRBV7-9 and TRBJ1-1; D is unclear. V was clipped by 4 bases and J by 8 bases, with 11 bases between them. Germline V gene lookup returns CDR1 SEHNR and CDR2 FQNEAQ (reference sequence). The CDR3 spans 12 residues. The CDR3 spells CASSWGEGEAFF. The CDR3 bases are TGTGCCAGCAGCTGGGGAGAAGGCGAAGCTTTCTTT.

The chain carries TRBV5-1 and TRBJ2-1, with 8 bases matching TRBD1. With 0 bases clipped from V and 6 bases from J, the junction kept 2 bases outside the gene matches. The CDR3 is 14 amino acids. The germline V gene encodes CDR1 SGHRS and CDR2 YFSETQ. CDR3 in amino acids: CASSLGDRTNEQFF. CDR3 sequence (DNA): TGCGCCAGCAGCTTGGGGGACAGGACCAATGAGCAGTTCTTC.

The chain recombines TRBV27 with TRBJ1-1; D is perhaps TRBD1 (5 bases). With 8 bases removed from V and 9 bases from J, the gap between germline ends came to 13 bases. Per germline, CDR1 MNHEY and CDR2 SMNVEV (reference sequence). There are 11 residues in the CDR3. DNA for the CDR3: TGTGCCAGCTTTAGATTGGACAAAGCTTTCTTT. Translation: CASFRLDKAFF.

V usage is TRBV4-1 and J usage is TRBJ2-3; TRBD2 agrees at 7 bases. The germline V gene has CDR1 MGHRA and CDR2 YSYEKL. J gave up 4 bases and V 7 bases, and 8 bases lay outside the gene matches. The CDR3 is 14 residues long. The CDR3 coding sequence is TGCGCCAGCAAACGCTTGGGAGGGGCAGATACGCAGTATTTT. It yields the protein CASKRLGGADTQYF.

The chain joins TRBV5-5 to TRBJ2-7, with 7 nucleotides matching TRBD1. The CDR3 has 13 residues. With V trimmed by 4 bases and J by 3 bases, 4 bases remained unmatched. Germline V lookup: CDR1 SGHKS, CDR2 YYEKEE (reference sequence). CDR3 in DNA: TGTGCCAGCAGCAGAAACAGGGGCTACGAGCAGTACTTC. Its protein is CASSRNRGYEQYF. The entire variable domain, with the rest obtained from reference TRBV5-5 and TRBJ2-7, is as follows: DAGVTQSPTHLIKTRGQQVTLRCSPISGHKSVSWYQQVLGQGPQFIFQYYEKEERGRGNFPDRFSARQFPNYSSELNVNALLLGDSALYLCASSRNRGYEQYFGPGTRLTVT.

The rearrangement uses TRBV6-5 and TRBJ2-7; D ambiguous. CDR3 length: 11 residues. Germline CDR1 MNHEY, CDR2 SVGAGI. Deletions cut 1 base from V and 6 bases from J, with 4 bases between. In nucleotides, the CDR3 is TGTGCCAGCAGTTACTGGCCCGAGCAGTACTTC. Translated, it gives CASSYWPEQYF.

V gene TRBV15 combines with J gene TRBJ2-1; TRBD2 might be the D (6 bases). V lost 0 bases to trimming and J lost 8 bases, with 11 bases between them. The V gene's germline CDR1 is LNHNV and CDR2 YYDKDF (reference sequence). CDR3 length: 14 residues. The CDR3 nucleotides are TGTGCCACCAGCAGAGATCGTGGAGGGGATGAGCAGTTCTTC. This gives the protein CATSRDRGGDEQFF.

The chain links TRBV2 to TRBJ1-1; TRBD1 matches 7 bases. V lost 8 bases and J lost 4; bases outside the gene matches: 7. The germline V gene encodes CDR1 SNHLY and CDR2 FYNNEI. This CDR3 contains 13 residues. CDR3 sequence: CASHPNRGTEAFF. CDR3 in DNA: TGTGCCAGCCACCCGAACAGGGGCACTGAAGCTTTCTTT.

The chain joins TRBV9 to TRBJ1-2, with a tentative D call TRBD1 (5 bases). Looked up from germline, CDR1 is SGDLS and CDR2 is YYNGEE. The CDR3 runs to 13 residues. Trimming removed 3 bases at V and 3 bases at J, with 9 bases between. The CDR3 loop reads CASSAQGHYGYTF. The CDR3 coding sequence is TGTGCCAGCAGCGCCCAGGGTCACTATGGCTACACCTTC.

The rearrangement uses TRBV30 and TRBJ1-1; tentative D call: TRBD1 (5 bases). This CDR3 comprises 14 residues. V lost 3 bases to trimming and J lost 4 bases, with 15 bases between them. Per germline, CDR1 GTSNPN and CDR2 SVGIG (reference sequence). CDR3 coding DNA: TGTGCCTGGAGAGGTCAGGGAAGTCTCACTGAAGCTTTCTTT. This codes for CAWRGQGSLTEAFF.

The rearrangement joins TRBV5-1 to TRBJ1-2; 8 bases line up with TRBD1. V lost 7 bases and J lost 2; bases outside the gene matches: 10. CDR3 size: 15 residues. The germline V gene has CDR1 SGHRS and CDR2 YFSETQ. This CDR3 reads CASSPQGARNYGYTF. In DNA, the CDR3 is TGCGCCAGCTCTCCCCAGGGGGCGCGGAACTATGGCTACACCTTC.

This chain connects TRBV7-6 to TRBJ2-1; 7 bases agree with TRBD1. This CDR3 region has 15 residues. Germline-derived CDR1 and CDR2 are SGHVS and FNYEAQ. V gave up 7 bases and J gave up 6 bases; unmatched junction bases: 12. CDR3 loop: CASIAIQGVCNEQFF. For the CDR3, the DNA is TGTGCCAGCATAGCCATCCAGGGGGTATGCAATGAGCAGTTCTTC. Full variable domain (missing parts from reference TRBV7-6 and TRBJ2-1): GAGVSQSPRYKVTKRGQDVALRCDPISGHVSLYWYRQALGQGPEFLTYFNYEAQQDKSGLPNDRFSAERPEGSISTLTIQRTEQRDSAMYRCASIAIQGVCNEQFFGPGTRLTVL.

This sequence joins TRBV4-2 and TRBJ1-2; D remains ambiguous. This CDR3 is built from 13 residues. Germline CDR1 LGHNA, CDR2 YNFKEQ. Trimming removed 6 bases from V and 0 bases from J, with 8 bases in between. The CDR3 here is CASSLSSNYGYTF. In DNA form, the CDR3 reads TGTGCCAGCAGTCTGAGTTCTAACTATGGCTACACCTTC.

The chain recombines TRBV6-1 with TRBJ1-1; D is undetermined. Germline CDR1 MNHNS, CDR2 SASEGT. The CDR3 is 14 residues long. Trimming pared 3 bases from V and 5 bases from J, leaving 13 bases between. The CDR3 sequence is CASSDNFRRTEAFF. The CDR3 region has the DNA TGTGCCAGCAGTGATAATTTCCGGCGGACTGAAGCTTTCTTT.

The CDR3 protein is CASSEGTGAYEQYF. The CDR3 bases are TGTGCCAGCAGTGAGGGGACAGGAGCCTACGAGCAGTACTTC. The rearrangement joins TRBV27 to TRBJ2-7; 8 bases fit TRBD1. Germline assignment: CDR1 MNHEY and CDR2 SMNVEV (reference sequence). The length of the CDR3 is 14 residues. V was clipped by 5 bases and J by 2 bases; unmatched bases: 5.

The chain joins TRBV4-1 to TRBJ2-3; the match to TRBD1 covers 9 bases. The J segment lost 3 bases and the V segment lost 2 bases, leaving 6 bases of the junction unmatched. The CDR3 loop spans 16 amino acids. Germline values: CDR1 MGHRA, CDR2 YSYEKL. The CDR3 is CASSQPTGGWTDTQYF. DNA for the CDR3: TGCGCCAGCAGCCAACCGACAGGGGGATGGACAGATACGCAGTATTTT.

The chain joins TRBV12-5 to TRBJ1-1; tentatively, D is TRBD1 (6 bases). Germline V gene lookup returns CDR1 LGHNT and CDR2 FRNRAP. This CDR3 region has 15 residues. V lost 3 bases to trimming and J lost 1 base, with 12 bases between them. The DNA of the CDR3 is TGTGCTAGTGGTTTCGCCTCGACAGGGAACACTGAAGCTTTCTTT. Amino acids: CASGFASTGNTEAFF.

The chain has TRBV10-3 and TRBJ1-1; TRBD1 is a possible D gene (5 bases). Germline V CDR1 and CDR2: ENHRY, SYGVKD. Trimming removed 3 bases from V and 6 bases from J, with 14 bases in between. The CDR3 extends over 14 amino acids. For the CDR3, the DNA is TGTGCCATCAGTGACCCTCGACGGGGGGCTGAAGCTTTCTTT. Amino acid sequence: CAISDPRRGAEAFF.

The V gene is TRBV27, the J gene TRBJ2-2; no clear D. Germline CDR1 reads MNHEY; CDR2 reads SMNVEV (reference sequence). V was clipped by 5 bases and J by 8 bases, with 12 bases between them. This CDR3 contains 13 residues. CDR3 DNA sequence: TGTGCCAGCAGTCGAGAGGAACGGGGGGAGCTGTTTTTT. Translating gives CASSREERGELFF.

Turning to this clone: An end of the junction differs from the germline gene, which may be a read error. The chain's CDR3 is CASSFLDRGSTNTQYF. CDR3 in DNA: TGTGCCAGCAGTTTCTTGGACAGAGGCTCCACAAATACGCAGTATTTT. The chain recombines TRBV27 with TRBJ2-3, with a possible D match to TRBD1 (6 bases). The CDR3 contains 16 residues. Per germline, CDR1 MNHEY and CDR2 SMNVEV (reference sequence).

V usage is TRBV5-1 and J usage is TRBJ1-5; 10 bases are shared with TRBD1. Germline trimming cut 4 bases from V and 6 bases from J; bases unmatched to any gene: 7. The CDR3 spans 15 residues. The V gene's germline CDR1 is SGHRS and CDR2 YFSETQ. In DNA form, the CDR3 reads TGCGCCAGCAGCGCAGGGACAGGGGACGGTCAGCCCCAGCATTTT. Amino acids: CASSAGTGDGQPQHF.

J is TRBJ2-1 and V is TRBV9, with 10 bases that match TRBD2. The germline V gene has CDR1 SGDLS and CDR2 YYNGEE. The V gene end was trimmed by 1 base and the J gene end by 8 bases; junction bases not matched to a gene: 9. The length of the CDR3 is 16 residues. The CDR3 DNA reads as TGTGCCAGCAGCGTAAGAGCGGGAGGGACTAGGGATGAGCAGTTCTTC. Its protein is CASSVRAGGTRDEQFF.

This clone was counted once. V is TRBV23-1 and J is TRBJ2-5, with TRBD1 as a possible D gene (5 bases). TRBV23-1 is treated as an ORF (open reading frame) with a function not yet certain. Trimming cost V 2 bases and J 9 bases, with 19 bases left between them. This CDR3 contains 15 residues. The CDR3 spells CASSQRKGRVGSQYF. CDR3 coding DNA: TGCGCCAGCAGTCAAAGGAAGGGCAGGGTGGGGTCCCAGTACTTC.